This TCR beta chain is from a study of vaccination and CD4 T cells after COVID-19. An Oncomine TCR Beta short-read assay was used to sequence the DNA from cultured CD4+ T cells. After culture, CD4+ T cells served as the source for genomic DNA extraction. TCRdb passed the PCR reads through MiXCR, listing each CDR3 protein once. The sample holds roughly 9,200 distinct CDR3 sequences, 25% to 30% seen once. Treatment denoted: approximately nine-day PBMC culture with coronavirus spike peptide pools or control peptides (ViraFEST assay). CD4+ T lymphocytes from the unexposed donor were collected before the COVID-19 pandemic (2011-2018). As regards this clonotype: Its cognate antigen is unknown. The germline gene is not matched at one end of the junction; a read error may be the cause.

The sequence was collected from a human donor in good health. Sequences were obtained from CD4+ T cells from blood, cultured in vitro.

CDR3 protein: CANSRGQGSNQPQHF. CDR3 bases: TGTGCCAACAGCCGGGGACAGGGTAGCAATCAGCCCCAGCATTTT. V is TRBV7-9 and J is TRBJ1-5, with 9 bases identical to TRBD1. The CDR3 totals 15 residues. Germline values: CDR1 SEHNR, CDR2 FQNEAQ (reference sequence).